This entry lists 15 T cell receptor beta chains sequenced from one sample in a study of a mutant IDH1 vaccine in newly diagnosed glioma. Produced via immunoSEQ multiplex PCR; TCRdb's table is partial and in-frame only. The sample records tens of thousands of clones, approximately 80% being singletons. Antigen specificity for these receptors is unknown. Noted time point: week 47, end of study. In every dose of vaccine, 300 ug of mutant IDH1 20-mer peptide was given alongside topical imiquimod. This specimen consisted of PBMCs, obtained from a glioma patient whose treatment included an IDH1 peptide vaccine. Receptor source: a man aged 35 to 55 with glioma.

The V and J genes are TRBV4-3 and TRBJ2-1, with TRBD2 matching 9 bases. The CDR3 runs 16 residues. The V gene's germline CDR1 is LGHNA and CDR2 YSLEER. V was pared by 4 bases and J by 6 bases, with 10 bases of the junction left unmatched. CDR3 loop: CASSPRASGAANEQFF. CDR3 bases: TGCGCCAGCAGCCCCCGAGCTAGCGGGGCCGCCAATGAGCAGTTCTTC.

The chain couples TRBV5-1 to TRBJ1-3; 8 bases map to TRBD1. Germline V gene sequence: CDR1 SGHRS, CDR2 YFSETQ. The CDR3 has 14 amino acids. V trimming: 4 bases; J trimming: 5 bases; junction bases outside the gene matches: 5. CDR3 residues: CASSIGQGRNTIYF. The CDR3, as DNA: TGCGCCAGCAGCATCGGACAGGGACGAAACACCATATATTTT. Supplemented by reference TRBV5-1 and TRBJ1-3, the full variable domain reads KAGVTQTPRYLIKTRGQQVTLSCSPISGHRSVSWYQQTPGQGLQFLFEYFSETQRNKGNFPGRFSGRQFSNSRSEMNVSTLELGDSALYLCASSIGQGRNTIYFGEGSWLTVV.

The chain links TRBV6-6 to TRBJ1-3; no firm D call. Germline V lookup: CDR1 MNHNY, CDR2 SVGAGI (reference sequence). Deletions cut 6 bases from V and 8 bases from J, with 20 bases between. This CDR3 is built from 15 residues. The CDR3 nucleotides read TGTGCCAGCAGCACTAGCCCGCGGTGGCTCGACACCATATATTTT. It yields the protein CASSTSPRWLDTIYF.

This clone is a singleton in its sample. The chain couples TRBV7-6 to TRBJ2-1, with 8 bases fitting TRBD2. Germline loops: CDR1 SGHVS, CDR2 FNYEAQ. CDR3 length: 15 residues. Trimming at V came to 2 bases and at J to 3 bases, leaving 3 bases not matched to a gene. CDR3 DNA: TGTGCCAGCAGCTTATCTAGCGGGCGCTACAATGAGCAGTTCTTC. Protein: CASSLSSGRYNEQFF. Full variable domain (missing parts from reference TRBV7-6 and TRBJ2-1): GAGVSQSPRYKVTKRGQDVALRCDPISGHVSLYWYRQALGQGPEFLTYFNYEAQQDKSGLPNDRFSAERPEGSISTLTIQRTEQRDSAMYRCASSLSSGRYNEQFFGPGTRLTVL.

The V call is TRBV7-2, the J call TRBJ2-3; no definite D call. The CDR3 totals 13 residues. Germline CDR1 and CDR2: SGHTA and FQGNSA. The germline V and J ends were trimmed by 1 base and 7 bases, with 9 bases remaining between them. The CDR3 DNA is TGTGCCAGCAGCTTAGATGGACGGAATACGCAGTATTTT. As protein: CASSLDGRNTQYF.

The chain carries TRBV29-1 and TRBJ2-2; D may be TRBD1 or TRBD2 (6 bases each). Per the germline V gene, CDR1 is SQVTM and CDR2 is ANQGSEA. V was trimmed by 1 base and J by 7 bases, leaving 13 bases between them. CDR3 length equals 14 residues. In nucleotides, the CDR3 is TGCAGCGTTGAAGCTGGAGGGGGGCTCGGGGAGCTGTTTTTT. Protein: CSVEAGGGLGELFF.

As for this clone: This specimen includes other DNA sequences encoding the same CDR3. CDR3 in DNA: TGCGCCAGCAGCTTGGGGGGGGATCAGCCCCAGCATTTT. It encodes CASSLGGDQPQHF. The V gene is TRBV5-1, the J gene TRBJ1-5; D perhaps matches TRBD1 (5 bases). The V gene lost 0 bases and the J gene lost 5 bases, with 6 bases spanning the gap. The CDR3 spans 13 residues. Per the germline V gene, CDR1 is SGHRS and CDR2 is YFSETQ.

The chain carries TRBV2 and TRBJ2-5, with a tentative D call TRBD2 (6 bases). V was trimmed by 11 bases and J by 3 bases, leaving 22 bases between them. Per the germline V gene, CDR1 is SNHLY and CDR2 is FYNNEI. The CDR3 totals 15 residues. The CDR3 bases are TGTGCCGGGGGACGTTTGCGGGGAGACGAAGAGACCCAGTACTTC. Translated, it gives CAGGRLRGDEETQYF. The full variable domain, with the rest looked up from reference TRBV2 and TRBJ2-5, is EPEVTQTPSHQVTQMGQEVILRCVPISNHLYFYWYRQILGQKVEFLVSFYNNEISEKSEIFDDQFSVERPDGSNFTLKIRSTKLEDSAMYFCAGGRLRGDEETQYFGPGTRLLVL.

Here the CDR3 reads CASSQIAGGSYNEQFF. The CDR3 DNA sequence: TGCGCCAGCAGCCAAATAGCGGGGGGCTCCTACAATGAGCAGTTCTTC. The chain carries TRBV4-3 and TRBJ2-1; 10 bases align to TRBD2. Germline CDR1 LGHNA, CDR2 YSLEER. V was clipped by 2 bases and J by 0 bases; unmatched bases: 1. The CDR3 runs to 16 residues.

The chain is built from TRBV13 and TRBJ2-5; D gene ambiguous. The DNA end lines up better with TRBJ2-7; the J call may be wrong. Germline V CDR1 and CDR2: PRHDT, FYEKMQ (reference sequence). The CDR3 length is 13 residues. The CDR3 reads CASSLGWGYEQYF. The DNA for the CDR3 is TGTGCCAGCAGCTTAGGTTGGGGCTACGAGCAGTACTTC.

DNA for the CDR3: TGTGCCAGCAGTCCCGGGACAGGAGTCTATGGCTACACCTTC. This encodes CASSPGTGVYGYTF. V is TRBV27 and J is TRBJ1-2; 8 bases align to TRBD1. The CDR3 sequence is 14 residues long. The germline gives CDR1 MNHEY, CDR2 SMNVEV (reference sequence). The junction had 6 bases not matched to a gene; V was cut back by 5 bases and J by 4 bases.

J is TRBJ2-7 and V is TRBV10-3; unclear D gene. Per germline, CDR1 ENHRY and CDR2 SYGVKD. The CDR3 runs 12 residues. V lost 6 bases, J lost 6 bases, and 12 bases lay in between. CDR3 sequence (DNA): TGTGCCATCAGAAGCCCCCCCTCCGAGCAGTACTTC. Translating it yields CAIRSPPSEQYF.

V usage is TRBV7-9 and J usage is TRBJ2-7, with D maybe TRBD1 (5 bases). The germline gives CDR1 SEHNR, CDR2 FQNEAQ (reference sequence). CDR3 length equals 14 residues. The V end lost 1 base, the J end lost 6 bases, and 13 bases lay between the germline ends. In nucleotides, the CDR3 is TGTGCCAGCAGCTTAGAAGGGGTCCGAGGCGAGCAGTACTTC. It translates to CASSLEGVRGEQYF.

The chain recombines TRBV27 with TRBJ2-7; 9 positions agree with TRBD2. The junction had 4 bases not matched to a gene; V was cut back by 5 bases and J by 2 bases. Germline values: CDR1 MNHEY, CDR2 SMNVEV (reference sequence). The CDR3 totals 14 residues. This CDR3 is CASSKSGRTYEQYF. The CDR3 DNA sequence: TGTGCCAGCAGTAAAAGCGGGAGGACCTACGAGCAGTACTTC.

The chain links TRBV9 to TRBJ2-3, with 9 bases aligning to TRBD2. Germline CDR1 and CDR2: SGDLS and YYNGEE. With 4 bases clipped from V and 1 base from J, the junction kept 25 bases outside the gene matches. The CDR3 loop spans 22 amino acids. The CDR3 nucleotides are TGTGCCAGCAGCTTAGGAGGACTAGCGCATCCCAGTATAGTTTTACGCACAGATACGCAGTATTTT. This gives the protein CASSLGGLAHPSIVLRTDTQYF.